These 30 T cell receptor beta chains share one sample of origin, sequenced in a study of cytomegalovirus exposure and HLA in healthy donors. The PCR made use of 60 Vbeta and 13 Jbeta primers. Here immunoSEQ multiplex PCR was the method, and the copy in TCRdb shows in-frame clones only, minus some. This table has approximately 150,000 clones, around 82% appearing once. The sample was PBMCs. Receptors were obtained from a woman in her forties or fifties in good health and CMV-seropositive.

The table lists this clone with many counts. This chain uses TRBV11-2 with TRBJ2-7; maybe TRBD1 (6 bases). The CDR3 spans 17 residues. V dropped 0 bases and J dropped 5 bases, with 20 bases sitting between them. Per the germline V gene, CDR1 is SGHAT and CDR2 is FQNNGV. CDR3 bases: TGTGCCAGCAGCTTAGAGGCGGCAGGGGCGTTTTTGCACGAGCAGTACTTC. Its protein product is CASSLEAAGAFLHEQYF.

The chain has TRBV5-1 and TRBJ2-3; tentatively, D is TRBD1 (6 bases). The CDR3 consists of 15 residues. Per the germline V gene, CDR1 is SGHRS and CDR2 is YFSETQ. V lost 3 bases, J lost 1 base, and 12 bases lay in between. CDR3 sequence (DNA): TGCGCCAGCAGCTCGACAGGCTGGGGCACAGATACGCAGTATTTT. Its protein is CASSSTGWGTDTQYF.

The chain has TRBV2 and TRBJ2-1; 13 nucleotides agree with TRBD2. V was pared by 6 bases and J by 9 bases, with 2 bases of the junction left unmatched. Germline-derived CDR1 and CDR2 are SNHLY and FYNNEI. The CDR3 length is 13 residues. The CDR3 reads CASRWTSGGEQFF. CDR3 sequence (DNA): TGTGCCAGCAGGTGGACTAGCGGGGGTGAGCAGTTCTTC.

The chain links TRBV19 to TRBJ1-3, with 7 bases lining up with TRBD1. Trimming at V came to 7 bases and at J to 0 bases, leaving 6 bases not matched to a gene. CDR3 size: 15 residues. Germline CDR1 LNHDA, CDR2 SQIVND (reference sequence). CDR3 sequence (DNA): TGTGCCAGTACCCCGGGACAGCACTCTGGAAACACCATATATTTT. This sequence encodes CASTPGQHSGNTIYF.

The J gene is TRBJ1-1, the V gene TRBV25-1; TRBD1 is a possible D gene (6 bases). Trimming left V 1 base short and J 3 bases short, with 9 bases between. CDR3 size: 14 residues. The germline CDR1 and CDR2 sequences are MGHDK and SYGVNS. CDR3 in amino acids: CASSESRGYTEAFF. CDR3 nucleotide sequence: TGTGCCAGCAGTGAATCGAGGGGGTACACTGAAGCTTTCTTT.

This chain uses TRBV5-1 with TRBJ2-7; TRBD1 aligns across 11 bases. The V and J ends lost 4 bases and 4 bases, in that order; junction bases with no gene match: 7. The CDR3 covers 15 residues. Germline loops: CDR1 SGHRS, CDR2 YFSETQ. CDR3 protein: CASSRTGGSSYEQYF. The CDR3 coding sequence is TGCGCCAGCAGCCGGACAGGGGGCAGTTCGTACGAGCAGTACTTC.

V is TRBV2 and J is TRBJ1-1; D gene unclear. The germline V gene encodes CDR1 SNHLY and CDR2 FYNNEI. This CDR3 has 14 residues. Trimming left V 6 bases short and J 0 bases short, with 11 bases between. The CDR3 nucleotides are TGTGCCAGCAGCCTAGGAGTCATGAACACTGAAGCTTTCTTT. It codes for CASSLGVMNTEAFF.

This clone has only one observation. The chain has TRBV6-6 and TRBJ1-1; no firm D call. Germline CDR1 MNHNY, CDR2 SVGAGI (reference sequence). This CDR3 has 13 residues. V lost 2 bases and J 6 bases, leaving 10 bases between the germline ends. The CDR3 spells CASSYPDGAEAFF. In DNA, the CDR3 is TGTGCCAGCAGTTACCCAGATGGTGCTGAAGCTTTCTTT.

The chain employs TRBV20-1 and TRBJ1-2; D gene ambiguous. This CDR3 has 11 residues. The germline V and J ends were trimmed by 5 bases and 8 bases, with 12 bases remaining between them. Germline V gives CDR1 DFQATT, CDR2 SNEGSKA (reference sequence). The chain's CDR3 is CSAPPGYGYTF. The CDR3 DNA is TGCAGTGCTCCCCCCGGGTACGGCTACACCTTC.

This clone came up a few times. The gene calls are TRBV27 and TRBJ2-2; TRBD2 might be the D (5 bases). This CDR3 comprises 15 residues. The germline gives CDR1 MNHEY, CDR2 SMNVEV (reference sequence). Trimming removed 1 base from V and 10 bases from J, with 16 bases in between. In nucleotides, the CDR3 is TGTGCCAGCAGTTTATGGTCTAGCCCTCTCTCGGAGCTGTTTTTT. It codes for CASSLWSSPLSELFF.

The chain joins TRBV2 to TRBJ2-7, with D perhaps TRBD1 (6 bases). Germline lookup yields CDR1 SNHLY and CDR2 FYNNEI. CDR3 length: 11 amino acids. V was pared by 6 bases and J by 6 bases, with 9 bases between. The CDR3 DNA follows: TGTGCCAGCAGACAGGGTGGCGAGCAGTACTTC. The encoded protein is CASRQGGEQYF.

The chain recombines TRBV6-1 with TRBJ2-3, with D possibly being TRBD2 (6 bases). CDR1 and CDR2 from the germline V gene are MNHNS and SASEGT. Trimming removed 1 base from V and 2 bases from J, with 19 bases in between. The CDR3 consists of 18 residues. CDR3 protein: CASSEGLGGGSFTDTQYF. As DNA, the CDR3 is TGTGCCAGCAGTGAAGGTTTGGGGGGAGGCTCTTTCACAGATACGCAGTATTTT.

The rearrangement joins TRBV6-1 to TRBJ2-7; possibly TRBD1 for D (5 bases). With 6 bases removed from V and 0 bases from J, the gap between germline ends came to 6 bases. The CDR3 covers 12 residues. Germline CDR1 is MNHNS and CDR2 is SASEGT. For the CDR3, the DNA is TGTGCCAGCAGGGACACCTCCTACGAGCAGTACTTC. It translates to CASRDTSYEQYF.

The chain joins TRBV4-2 to TRBJ1-1, with TRBD1 matching over 7 bases. Germline V gene data show CDR1 as LGHNA and CDR2 as YNFKEQ. This CDR3 has 16 amino acids. V lost 4 bases and J lost 6; bases outside the gene matches: 14. The CDR3 region is CASSPRQGWAAAEAFF. The DNA for the CDR3 is TGTGCCAGCAGCCCTCGACAGGGATGGGCAGCCGCTGAAGCTTTCTTT.

The genes are TRBV4-2 and TRBJ2-1, with D perhaps TRBD2 (6 bases). Germline V CDR1 and CDR2: LGHNA, YNFKEQ. V lost 4 bases, J lost 2 bases, and 15 bases lay in between. The CDR3 sequence is 16 residues long. The CDR3 loop reads CASSREVTKPYNEQFF. In nucleotides, the CDR3 is TGTGCCAGCAGCCGGGAGGTGACCAAGCCCTACAATGAGCAGTTCTTC.

The chain carries TRBV5-1 and TRBJ2-3; D gene ambiguous. The germline gives CDR1 SGHRS, CDR2 YFSETQ. This CDR3 contains 14 residues. Deletions cut 0 bases from V and 7 bases from J, with 12 bases between. The CDR3 sequence: CASSLGPEEYTQYF. In DNA, the CDR3 is TGCGCCAGCAGCTTGGGCCCCGAGGAGTATACGCAGTATTTT.

This chain connects TRBV25-1 to TRBJ2-1; a weak D match, TRBD2 (5 bases). Trimming removed 3 bases at V and 0 bases at J, with 9 bases between. The germline V gene encodes CDR1 MGHDK and CDR2 SYGVNS. The CDR3 sequence is 15 residues long. The CDR3: CASSERRSSYNEQFF. CDR3 in DNA: TGTGCCAGCAGTGAGCGGAGGAGCTCCTACAATGAGCAGTTCTTC. Full variable domain (rest looked up from reference TRBV25-1 and TRBJ2-1): EADIYQTPRYLVIGTGKKITLECSQTMGHDKMYWYQQDPGMELHLIHYSYGVNSTEKGDLSSESTVSRIRTEHFPLTLESARPSHTSQYLCASSERRSSYNEQFFGPGTRLTVL.

The rearrangement joins TRBV5-8 to TRBJ2-7, with 7 bases that match TRBD1. Germline lookup yields CDR1 SGHTS and CDR2 YDEGEE. The CDR3 sequence is 15 residues long. V lost 0 bases and J lost 0; bases outside the gene matches: 3. CDR3 in amino acids: CASSLGRGYSYEQYF. In DNA form, the CDR3 reads TGTGCCAGCAGCTTGGGCAGGGGGTACTCCTACGAGCAGTACTTC.

The chain uses TRBV6-5 and TRBJ1-5; tentative D call: TRBD1 (5 bases). Deletions cut 6 bases from V and 6 bases from J, with 15 bases between. The CDR3 has 14 amino acids. In germline, CDR1 is MNHEY, CDR2 SVGAGI. The CDR3 DNA sequence: TGTGCCAGCAGCTACCGGGGGAGTAGTCAGCCCCAGCATTTT. Encoded protein: CASSYRGSSQPQHF.

This clone was seen a few times. The chain links TRBV2 to TRBJ1-6, with D hard to call. CDR3 size: 15 residues. The germline gives CDR1 SNHLY, CDR2 FYNNEI. V lost 4 bases to trimming and J lost 7 bases, with 14 bases between them. CDR3 amino acids: CASSGASNRNSPLHF. CDR3 sequence (DNA): TGTGCCAGCAGTGGGGCATCAAACCGAAATTCACCCCTCCACTTT. Full variable domain (missing parts from reference TRBV2 and TRBJ1-6): EPEVTQTPSHQVTQMGQEVILRCVPISNHLYFYWYRQILGQKVEFLVSFYNNEISEKSEIFDDQFSVERPDGSNFTLKIRSTKLEDSAMYFCASSGASNRNSPLHFGNGTRLTVT.

The table lists this clone with a count of one. One end of the junction varies from germline; a read error may be responsible. Within the sample, other DNA sequences also encode this same CDR3. This chain joins TRBV6-4 and TRBJ2-2, with D possibly TRBD2 on 5 matching bases. This CDR3 has 14 residues. Germline CDR1 is MRHNA and CDR2 is SNTAGT. This CDR3 reads CASRPSLRTGELFF. The DNA of the CDR3 is TGTGCCAGCAGACCTTCACTTCGCACCGGGGAGTTGTTTTTT.

The V gene is TRBV19, the J gene TRBJ2-1; 8 bases are shared with TRBD1. The V and J ends lost 5 bases and 0 bases, in that order; junction bases with no gene match: 3. Germline assignment: CDR1 LNHDA and CDR2 SQIVND (reference sequence). The CDR3 sequence is 15 residues long. The CDR3 sequence is CASSAGQGSYNEQFF. The CDR3 nucleotides are TGTGCCAGTAGTGCCGGACAGGGCTCCTACAATGAGCAGTTCTTC.

The chain couples TRBV30 to TRBJ2-5; no definite D call. Trimming removed 6 bases at V and 5 bases at J, with 13 bases between. The CDR3 runs 12 residues. CDR1 and CDR2 from the germline V gene are GTSNPN and SVGIG (reference sequence). The CDR3 nucleotides are TGTGCCTGCCTTCTTCCCCGGGAGACCCAGTACTTC. Translation: CACLLPRETQYF. The full variable domain, completed using reference TRBV30 and TRBJ2-5, is SQTIHQWPATLVQPVGSPLSLECTVEGTSNPNLYWYRQAAGRGLQLLFYSVGIGQISSEVPQNLSASRPQDRQFILSSKKLLLSDSGFYLCACLLPRETQYFGPGTRLLVL.

The V gene is TRBV6-5, the J gene TRBJ2-5; the match to TRBD1 covers 12 bases. Unmatched junction bases numbered 8, after V lost 4 bases and J lost 5 bases. The germline V gene encodes CDR1 MNHEY and CDR2 SVGAGI. CDR3 size: 16 residues. CDR3 sequence (DNA): TGTGCCAGCAGTTCCGACCGGGACAGGGGGCGCGAGACCCAGTACTTC. Its translation is CASSSDRDRGRETQYF.

The V gene is TRBV28, the J gene TRBJ2-7; D is unresolved. Germline CDR1 MDHEN, CDR2 SYDVKM. CDR3 length equals 15 residues. The V end was cut by 11 bases, the J end by 0 bases, with 20 bases between. CDR3 loop: CASKALSTSSYEQYF. The DNA of the CDR3 is TGTGCCTCCAAAGCGCTCTCGACCAGCTCCTACGAGCAGTACTTC.

This clone has only one observation. The chain joins TRBV11-1 to TRBJ2-1; TRBD1 might be the D (5 bases). The V and J ends lost 4 bases and 13 bases respectively, with 11 bases between them. Germline V gene data show CDR1 as SGHAT and CDR2 as FQDESV (reference sequence). The CDR3 totals 11 residues. For the CDR3, the DNA is TGTGCCAGCAGCTATGACAGATATCAGTTCTTC. Its translation: CASSYDRYQFF.

The CDR3 DNA reads TGCGCCAGCAGCTTGGATCGTGCGATGAACACTGAAGCTTTCTTT. Translating it yields CASSLDRAMNTEAFF. The chain combines TRBV5-1 with TRBJ1-1; D not resolved. V dropped 0 bases and J dropped 0 bases, with 9 bases sitting between them. This CDR3 has 15 residues. The germline gives CDR1 SGHRS, CDR2 YFSETQ. Variable domain in full (rest from reference TRBV5-1 and TRBJ1-1): KAGVTQTPRYLIKTRGQQVTLSCSPISGHRSVSWYQQTPGQGLQFLFEYFSETQRNKGNFPGRFSGRQFSNSRSEMNVSTLELGDSALYLCASSLDRAMNTEAFFGQGTRLTVV.

This clone was detected only a few times. The chain employs TRBV7-3 and TRBJ2-1, with a possible D match to TRBD2 (6 bases). The CDR3 sequence is 14 residues long. Germline CDR1 SGHTA, CDR2 FQGTGA. Trimming cost V 5 bases and J 4 bases, with 12 bases left between them. CDR3 sequence reads: CASSRGAAYNEQFF. For the CDR3, the DNA is TGTGCCAGCAGCCGCGGGGCGGCGTACAATGAGCAGTTCTTC.

The chain is built from TRBV15 and TRBJ2-5; 7 bases are a match to TRBD1. The end of the DNA is better explained by TRBJ2-7, so the J call may be wrong. Germline V gene sequence: CDR1 LNHNV, CDR2 YYDKDF (reference sequence). This CDR3 region has 14 residues. CDR3 protein: CATSWGQRTYEQYF. CDR3 coding DNA: TGTGCCACCAGCTGGGGACAGCGAACCTACGAGCAGTACTTC.

This clone was recorded once. DNA for the CDR3: TGTGCCAGCAGTGACTCGGCGGGGATGAACACTGAAGCTTTCTTT. This codes for CASSDSAGMNTEAFF. The V gene is TRBV6-4, the J gene TRBJ1-1; D unclear. Per the germline V gene, CDR1 is MRHNA and CDR2 is SNTAGT. The CDR3 runs to 15 residues. V was cut by 0 bases and J by 0 bases, with 8 bases left in between.